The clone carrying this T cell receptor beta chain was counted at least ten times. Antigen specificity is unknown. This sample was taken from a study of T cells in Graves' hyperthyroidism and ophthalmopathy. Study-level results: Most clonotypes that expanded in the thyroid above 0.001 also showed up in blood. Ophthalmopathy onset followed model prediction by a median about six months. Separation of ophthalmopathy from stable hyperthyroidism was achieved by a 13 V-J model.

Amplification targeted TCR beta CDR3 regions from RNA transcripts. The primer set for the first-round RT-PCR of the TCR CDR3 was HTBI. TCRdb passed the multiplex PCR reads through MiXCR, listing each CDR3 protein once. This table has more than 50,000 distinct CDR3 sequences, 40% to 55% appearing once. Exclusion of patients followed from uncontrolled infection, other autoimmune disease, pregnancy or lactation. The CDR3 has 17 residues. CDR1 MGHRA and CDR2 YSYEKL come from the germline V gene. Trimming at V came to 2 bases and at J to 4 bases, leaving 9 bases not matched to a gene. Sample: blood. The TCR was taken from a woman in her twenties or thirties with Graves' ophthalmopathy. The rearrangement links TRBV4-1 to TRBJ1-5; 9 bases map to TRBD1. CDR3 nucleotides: TGCGCCAGCAGCCAATCGACCGGGACAGGGAATAATCAGCCCCAGCATTTT. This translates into CASSQSTGTGNNQPQHF.